This TCR beta chain was captured by sequencing in a study of cytomegalovirus exposure and HLA in healthy donors. The study's findings and limits: A cluster of highly shared sequence variants was likely a sequencing artifact. Common viral pathogens (according to a later analysis) appeared linked to several of the most significant clusters.

About this clone itself: Its antigen is unknown.

PCR amplification relied on 60 Vbeta primers (plus 13 Jbeta primers). The protocol was immunoSEQ multiplex PCR, while the TCRdb copy is restricted to in-frame clones and leaves out a portion. Of some 150,000 clones in the sample, roughly four fifths are singletons; the top ten hold approximately 1.9%. The source material was PBMCs. The clonotype comes from a woman in her 40s in good health and CMV-seronegative.

The CDR3 DNA reads as TGCGCCAGCAGCCAAGATCCAGCGGGAGGCCCCTACGAGCAGTACTTC. Its translation: CASSQDPAGGPYEQYF. This chain uses TRBV4-3 with TRBJ2-7, with 9 nucleotides matching TRBD2. The length of the CDR3 is 16 residues. Germline-derived CDR1 and CDR2 are LGHNA and YSLEER. V lost 0 bases and J lost 2; bases outside the gene matches: 5.